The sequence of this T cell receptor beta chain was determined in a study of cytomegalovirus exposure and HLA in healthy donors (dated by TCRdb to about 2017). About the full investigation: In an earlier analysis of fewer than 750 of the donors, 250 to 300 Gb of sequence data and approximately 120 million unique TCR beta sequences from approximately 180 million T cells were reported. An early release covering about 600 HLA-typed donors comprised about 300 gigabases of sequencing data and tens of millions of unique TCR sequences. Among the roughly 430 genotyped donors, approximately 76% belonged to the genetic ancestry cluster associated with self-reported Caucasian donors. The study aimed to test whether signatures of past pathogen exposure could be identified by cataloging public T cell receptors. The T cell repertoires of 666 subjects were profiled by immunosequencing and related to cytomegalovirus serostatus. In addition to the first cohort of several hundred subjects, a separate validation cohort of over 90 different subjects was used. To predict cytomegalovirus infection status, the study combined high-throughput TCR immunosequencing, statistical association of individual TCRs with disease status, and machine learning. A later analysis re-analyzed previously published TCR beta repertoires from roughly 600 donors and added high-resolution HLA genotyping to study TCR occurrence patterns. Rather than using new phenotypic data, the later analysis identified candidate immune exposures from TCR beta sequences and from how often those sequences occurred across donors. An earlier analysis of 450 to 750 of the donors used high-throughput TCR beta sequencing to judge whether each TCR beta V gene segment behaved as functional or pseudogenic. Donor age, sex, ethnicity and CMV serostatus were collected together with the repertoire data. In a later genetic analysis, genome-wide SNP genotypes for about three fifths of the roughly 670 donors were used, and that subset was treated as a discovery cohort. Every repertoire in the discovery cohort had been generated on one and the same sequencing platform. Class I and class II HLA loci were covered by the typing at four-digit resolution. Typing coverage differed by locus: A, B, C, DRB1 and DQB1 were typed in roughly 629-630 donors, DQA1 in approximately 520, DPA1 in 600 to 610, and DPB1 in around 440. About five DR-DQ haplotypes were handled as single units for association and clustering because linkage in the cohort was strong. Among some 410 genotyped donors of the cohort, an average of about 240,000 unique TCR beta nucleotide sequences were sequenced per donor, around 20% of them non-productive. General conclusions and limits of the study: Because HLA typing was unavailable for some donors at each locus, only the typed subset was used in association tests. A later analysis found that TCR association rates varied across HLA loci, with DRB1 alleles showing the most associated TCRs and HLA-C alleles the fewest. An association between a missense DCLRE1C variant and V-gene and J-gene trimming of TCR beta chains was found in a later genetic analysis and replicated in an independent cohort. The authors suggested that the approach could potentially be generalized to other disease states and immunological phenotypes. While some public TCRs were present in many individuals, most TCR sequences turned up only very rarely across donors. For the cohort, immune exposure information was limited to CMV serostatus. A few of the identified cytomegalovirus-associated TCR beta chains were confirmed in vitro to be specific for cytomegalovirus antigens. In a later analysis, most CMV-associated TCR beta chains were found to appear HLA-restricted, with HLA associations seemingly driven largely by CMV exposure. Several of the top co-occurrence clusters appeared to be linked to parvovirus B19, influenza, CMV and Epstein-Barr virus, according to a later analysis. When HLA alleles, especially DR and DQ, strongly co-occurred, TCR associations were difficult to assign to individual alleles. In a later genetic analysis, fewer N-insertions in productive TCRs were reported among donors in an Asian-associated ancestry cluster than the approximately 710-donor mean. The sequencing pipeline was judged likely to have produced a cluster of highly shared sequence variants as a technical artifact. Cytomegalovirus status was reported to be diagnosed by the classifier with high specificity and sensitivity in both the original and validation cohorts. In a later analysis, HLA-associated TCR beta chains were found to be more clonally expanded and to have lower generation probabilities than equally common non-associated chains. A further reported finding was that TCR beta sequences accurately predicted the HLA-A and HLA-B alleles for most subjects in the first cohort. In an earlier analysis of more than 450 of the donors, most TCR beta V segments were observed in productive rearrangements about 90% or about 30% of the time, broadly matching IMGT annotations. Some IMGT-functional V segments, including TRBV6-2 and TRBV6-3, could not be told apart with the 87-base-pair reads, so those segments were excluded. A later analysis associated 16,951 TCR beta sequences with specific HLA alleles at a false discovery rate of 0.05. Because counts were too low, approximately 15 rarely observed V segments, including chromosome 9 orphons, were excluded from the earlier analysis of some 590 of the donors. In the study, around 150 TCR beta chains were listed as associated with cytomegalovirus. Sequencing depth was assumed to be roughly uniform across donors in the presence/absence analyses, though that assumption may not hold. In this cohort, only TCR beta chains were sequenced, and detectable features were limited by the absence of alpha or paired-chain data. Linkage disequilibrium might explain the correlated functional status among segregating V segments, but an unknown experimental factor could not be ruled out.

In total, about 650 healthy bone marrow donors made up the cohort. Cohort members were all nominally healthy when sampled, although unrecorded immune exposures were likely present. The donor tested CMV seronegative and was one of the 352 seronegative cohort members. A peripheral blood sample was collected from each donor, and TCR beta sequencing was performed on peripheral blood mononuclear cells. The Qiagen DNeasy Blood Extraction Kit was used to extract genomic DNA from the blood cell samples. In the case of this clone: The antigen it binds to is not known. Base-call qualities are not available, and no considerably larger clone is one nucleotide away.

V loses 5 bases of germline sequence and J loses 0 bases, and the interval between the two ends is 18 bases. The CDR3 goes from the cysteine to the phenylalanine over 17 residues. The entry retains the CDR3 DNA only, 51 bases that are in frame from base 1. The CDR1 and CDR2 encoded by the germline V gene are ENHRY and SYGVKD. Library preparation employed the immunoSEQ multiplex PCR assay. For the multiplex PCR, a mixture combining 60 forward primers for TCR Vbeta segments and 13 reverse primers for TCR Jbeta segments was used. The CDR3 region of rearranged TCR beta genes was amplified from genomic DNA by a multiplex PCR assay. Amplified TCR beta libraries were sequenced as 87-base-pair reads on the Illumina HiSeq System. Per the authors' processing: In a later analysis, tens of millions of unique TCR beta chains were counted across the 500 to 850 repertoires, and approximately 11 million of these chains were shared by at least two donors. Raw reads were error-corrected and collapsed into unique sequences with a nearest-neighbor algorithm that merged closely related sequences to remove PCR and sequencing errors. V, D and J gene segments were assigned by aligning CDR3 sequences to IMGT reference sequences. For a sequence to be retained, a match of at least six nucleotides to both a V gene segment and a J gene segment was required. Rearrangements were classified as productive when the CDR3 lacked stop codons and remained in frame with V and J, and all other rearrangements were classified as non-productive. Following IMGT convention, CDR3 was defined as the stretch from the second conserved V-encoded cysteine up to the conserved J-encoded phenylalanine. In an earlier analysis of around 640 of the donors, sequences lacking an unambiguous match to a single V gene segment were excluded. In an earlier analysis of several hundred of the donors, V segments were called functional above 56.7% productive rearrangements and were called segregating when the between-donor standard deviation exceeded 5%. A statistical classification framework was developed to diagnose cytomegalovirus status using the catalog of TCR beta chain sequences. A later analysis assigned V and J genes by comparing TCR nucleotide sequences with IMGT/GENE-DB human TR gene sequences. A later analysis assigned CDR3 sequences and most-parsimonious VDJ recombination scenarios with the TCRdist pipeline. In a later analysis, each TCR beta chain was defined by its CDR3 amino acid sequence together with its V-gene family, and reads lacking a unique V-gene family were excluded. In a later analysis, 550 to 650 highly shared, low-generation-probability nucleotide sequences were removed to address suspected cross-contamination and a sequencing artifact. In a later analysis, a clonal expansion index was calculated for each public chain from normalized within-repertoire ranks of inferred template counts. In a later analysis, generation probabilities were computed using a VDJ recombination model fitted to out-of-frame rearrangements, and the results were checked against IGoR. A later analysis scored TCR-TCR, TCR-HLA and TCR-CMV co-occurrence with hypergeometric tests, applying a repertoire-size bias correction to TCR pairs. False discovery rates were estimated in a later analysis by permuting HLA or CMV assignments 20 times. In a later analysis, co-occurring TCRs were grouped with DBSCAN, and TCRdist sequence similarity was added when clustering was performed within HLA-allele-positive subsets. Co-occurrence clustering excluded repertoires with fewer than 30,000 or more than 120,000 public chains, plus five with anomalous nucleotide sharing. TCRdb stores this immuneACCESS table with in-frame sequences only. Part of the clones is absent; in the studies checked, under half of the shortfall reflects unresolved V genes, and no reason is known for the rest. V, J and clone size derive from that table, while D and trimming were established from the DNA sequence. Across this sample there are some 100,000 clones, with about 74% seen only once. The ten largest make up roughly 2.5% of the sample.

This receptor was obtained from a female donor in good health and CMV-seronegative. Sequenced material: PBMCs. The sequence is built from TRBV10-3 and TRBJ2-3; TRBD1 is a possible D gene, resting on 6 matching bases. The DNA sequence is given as TGTGCCATCAGTTCTAACAGGGCTCCTTCTAGCACAGATACGCAGTATTTT. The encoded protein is CAISSNRAPSSTDTQYF.